The text below deals with one T cell receptor (beta chain). Its target is not known. This CDR3 contains 15 residues. In germline, CDR1 is SNHLY, CDR2 FYNNEI. Trimming shortened V by 3 bases and J by 4 bases, and 16 bases separated the two germline ends. The sample belongs to a study of T cell responses to AZD1222 COVID-19 vaccine. Study background: Analysis merged second doses at about 4 or about 12 weeks. Overall study findings and caveats: Close to half of spike-specific TCRs reportedly recognize unmutated variant regions. Spike-specific TCR breadth and depth grew following two AZD1222 doses.

The data were produced by immunoSEQ multiplex PCR, yet TCRdb's version contains in-frame clones alone and is incomplete. This table holds around 150,000 clones, around 94% found once. V usage is TRBV2 and J usage is TRBJ2-7; a possible D gene is TRBD2 (6 bases). The specimen was peripheral blood, collected on day 0 of AZD1222 vaccination. The clonotype was recovered from an adult in good health. In DNA form, the CDR3 reads TGTGCCAGCAGTGAGAACGACGGGGGAACTTACGAGCAGTACGTC. Protein product: CASSENDGGTYEQYV.